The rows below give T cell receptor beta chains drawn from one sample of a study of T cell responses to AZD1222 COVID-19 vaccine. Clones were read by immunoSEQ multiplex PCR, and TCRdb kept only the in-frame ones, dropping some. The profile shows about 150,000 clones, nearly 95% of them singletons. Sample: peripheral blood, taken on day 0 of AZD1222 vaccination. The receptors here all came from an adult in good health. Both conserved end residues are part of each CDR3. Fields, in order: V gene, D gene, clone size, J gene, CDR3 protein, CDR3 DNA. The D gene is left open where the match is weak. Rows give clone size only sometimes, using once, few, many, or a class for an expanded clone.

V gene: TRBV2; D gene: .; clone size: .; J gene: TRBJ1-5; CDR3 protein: CASSEVPVGGNQPQHF; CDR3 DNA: TGTGCCAGCAGTGAAGTGCCTGTTGGCGGCAATCAGCCCCAGCATTTT
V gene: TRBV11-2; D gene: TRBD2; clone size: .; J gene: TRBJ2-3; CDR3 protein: CASSPSRGGTDTQYF; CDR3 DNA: TGTGCCAGCAGCCCATCGCGGGGGGGGACAGATACGCAGTATTTT
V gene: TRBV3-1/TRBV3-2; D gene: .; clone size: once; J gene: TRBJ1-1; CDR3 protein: CASSQELGVRTEAFF; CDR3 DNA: TGTGCCAGCAGCCAAGAATTAGGGGTCAGGACTGAAGCTTTCTTT
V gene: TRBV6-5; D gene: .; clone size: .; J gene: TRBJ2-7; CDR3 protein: CASSYGSGGLYEQYF; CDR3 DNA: TGTGCCAGCAGTTACGGTAGCGGAGGACTCTACGAGCAGTACTTC
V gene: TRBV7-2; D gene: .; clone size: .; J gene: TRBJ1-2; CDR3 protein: CASSSLLRQGGYTF; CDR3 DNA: TGTGCCAGCAGCTCCCTTTTAAGGCAGGGGGGCTACACCTTC
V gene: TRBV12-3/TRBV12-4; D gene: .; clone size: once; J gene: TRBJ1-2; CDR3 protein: CASSKTKHGYTF; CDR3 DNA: TGTGCCAGCAGCAAAACAAAACATGGCTACACCTTC
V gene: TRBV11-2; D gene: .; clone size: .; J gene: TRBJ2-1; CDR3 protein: CASSLERYNEQFF; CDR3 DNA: TGTGCCAGCAGCTTAGAGAGGTACAATGAGCAGTTCTTC
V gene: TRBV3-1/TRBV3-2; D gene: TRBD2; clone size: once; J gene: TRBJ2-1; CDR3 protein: CASSQSTSGVNNEQFF; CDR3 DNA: TGTGCCAGCAGCCAATCGACTAGCGGGGTTAACAATGAGCAGTTCTTC
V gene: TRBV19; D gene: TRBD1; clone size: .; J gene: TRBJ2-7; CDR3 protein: CASSAGTGNFEQYF; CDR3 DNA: TGTGCCAGTAGTGCCGGGACAGGGAATTTCGAGCAGTACTTC
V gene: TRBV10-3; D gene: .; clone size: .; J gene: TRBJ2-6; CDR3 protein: CAISWGGGSSGANVLTF; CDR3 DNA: TGTGCCATCAGCTGGGGAGGGGGCTCCTCTGGGGCCAACGTCCTGACTTTC
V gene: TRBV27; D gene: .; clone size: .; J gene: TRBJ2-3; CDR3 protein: CASRPSVRSRDTQYF; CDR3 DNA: TGTGCCAGCAGGCCCTCGGTGCGGAGTCGCGATACGCAGTATTTT
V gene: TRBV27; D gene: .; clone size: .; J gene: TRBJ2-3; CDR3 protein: CASSRTVVTDTQYF; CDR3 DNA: TGTGCCAGCAGTCGGACTGTAGTCACAGATACGCAGTATTTT
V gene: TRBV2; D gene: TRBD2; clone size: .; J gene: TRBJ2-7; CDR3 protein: CASSPNGLAVYEQYF; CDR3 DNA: TGTGCCAGCAGCCCCAATGGCCTAGCGGTCTACGAGCAGTACTTC
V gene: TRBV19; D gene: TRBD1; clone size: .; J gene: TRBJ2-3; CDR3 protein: CASSDDRDSTDTQYF; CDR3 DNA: TGTGCCAGTAGTGATGACAGGGATAGCACAGATACGCAGTATTTT
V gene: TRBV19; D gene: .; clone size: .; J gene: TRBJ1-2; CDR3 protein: CASSISRGLYGYTF; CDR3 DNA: TGTGCCAGTAGTATCTCCAGGGGTCTCTATGGCTACACCTTC
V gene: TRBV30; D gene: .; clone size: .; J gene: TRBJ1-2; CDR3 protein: CAWSVLGHYGYTF; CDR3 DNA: TGTGCCTGGAGTGTATTGGGGCACTATGGCTACACCTTC
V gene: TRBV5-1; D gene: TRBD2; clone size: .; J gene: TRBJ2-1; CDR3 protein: CASSLVASGSFDEQFF; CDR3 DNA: TGCGCCAGCAGCTTGGTTGCTAGCGGGAGTTTCGATGAGCAGTTCTTC
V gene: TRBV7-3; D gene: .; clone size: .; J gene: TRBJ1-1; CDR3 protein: CASSLLPTGNTEAFF; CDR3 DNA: TGTGCCAGCAGCCTCCTCCCGACAGGGAACACTGAAGCTTTCTTT
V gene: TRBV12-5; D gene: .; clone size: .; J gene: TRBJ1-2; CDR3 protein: CASGLSRAGYGYTF; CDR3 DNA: TGTGCTAGTGGTTTGTCCAGGGCGGGCTATGGCTACACCTTC
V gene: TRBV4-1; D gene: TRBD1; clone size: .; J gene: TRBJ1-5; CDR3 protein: CASSLRETGDGNQPQHF; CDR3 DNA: TGCGCCAGCAGCCTAAGGGAGACAGGGGATGGCAATCAGCCCCAGCATTTT
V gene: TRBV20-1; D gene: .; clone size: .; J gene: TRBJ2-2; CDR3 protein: CSAGLGELFF; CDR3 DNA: TGCAGTGCCGGCCTCGGGGAGCTGTTTTTT
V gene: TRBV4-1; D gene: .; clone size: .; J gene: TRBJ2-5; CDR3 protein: CASSQNEETQYF; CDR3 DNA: TGCGCCAGCAGCCAAAACGAAGAGACCCAGTACTTC
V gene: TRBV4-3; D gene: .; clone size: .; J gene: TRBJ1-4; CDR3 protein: CASSQDRRPNEKLFF; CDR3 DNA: TGCGCCAGCAGCCAAGATAGGAGGCCTAATGAAAAACTGTTTTTT
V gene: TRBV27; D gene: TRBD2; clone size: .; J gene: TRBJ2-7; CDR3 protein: CASSFIGSIAGGGEQYF; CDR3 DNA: TGTGCCAGCAGTTTTATTGGATCGATAGCGGGAGGTGGCGAGCAGTACTTC
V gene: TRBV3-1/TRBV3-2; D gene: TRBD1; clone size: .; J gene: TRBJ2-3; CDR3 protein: CASSRRQGLDTQYF; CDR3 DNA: TGTGCCAGCAGTAGGAGACAGGGGTTAGATACGCAGTATTTT
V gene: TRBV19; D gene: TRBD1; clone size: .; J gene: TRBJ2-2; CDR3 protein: CASSTVGQVRTGELFF; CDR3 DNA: TGTGCCAGTAGTACCGTCGGACAGGTTCGCACCGGGGAGCTGTTTTTT
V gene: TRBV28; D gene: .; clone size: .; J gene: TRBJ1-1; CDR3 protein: CASSLPGSARGREKNTEAFF; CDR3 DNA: TGTGCCAGCAGTTTACCCGGGTCCGCCCGGGGGAGGGAAAAAAACACTGAAGCTTTCTTT
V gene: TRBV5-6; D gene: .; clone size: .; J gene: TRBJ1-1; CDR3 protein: CASSLFSESGAFF; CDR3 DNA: TGTGCCAGCAGCTTGTTTTCGGAATCGGGAGCTTTCTTT
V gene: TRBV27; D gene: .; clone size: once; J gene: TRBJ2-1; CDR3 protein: CASSLGGGPFYNEQFF; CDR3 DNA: TGTGCCAGCAGTTTAGGGGGAGGTCCCTTTTACAATGAGCAGTTCTTC
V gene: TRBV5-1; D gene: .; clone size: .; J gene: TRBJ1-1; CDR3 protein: CASSLAPNTEAFF; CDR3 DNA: TGCGCCAGCAGCTTGGCCCCAAACACTGAAGCTTTCTTT
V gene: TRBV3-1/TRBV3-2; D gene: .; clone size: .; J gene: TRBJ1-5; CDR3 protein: CASTPGLGQPQHF; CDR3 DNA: TGTGCCAGCACTCCCGGGCTGGGGCAGCCCCAGCATTTT
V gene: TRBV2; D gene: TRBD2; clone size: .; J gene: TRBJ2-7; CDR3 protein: CASVGLAGPPKQYF; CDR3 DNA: TGTGCCAGCGTGGGTCTAGCGGGACCCCCAAAGCAGTACTTC
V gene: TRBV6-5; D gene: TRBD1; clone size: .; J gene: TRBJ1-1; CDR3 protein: CASSNDRGWTEAFF; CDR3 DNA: TGTGCCAGCAGTAATGACAGGGGATGGACTGAAGCTTTCTTT
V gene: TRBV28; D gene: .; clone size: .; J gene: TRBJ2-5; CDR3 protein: CASSYPSPPETQYF; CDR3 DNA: TGTGCCAGCAGTTATCCGTCGCCCCCAGAGACCCAGTACTTC
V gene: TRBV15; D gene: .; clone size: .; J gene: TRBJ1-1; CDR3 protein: CATSRDLVRAKTEAFF; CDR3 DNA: TGTGCCACCAGCAGAGACCTCGTCAGGGCAAAGACTGAAGCTTTCTTT